One and the same sample provided the 17 T cell receptor beta chains below, sequenced in a study of lymphopenia after photon versus proton radiotherapy. Sequenced by immunoSEQ multiplex PCR; TCRdb stores in-frame clones only, minus some. The sample consists of 6,000 to 8,500 clones, about 90% of them appearing once. The specimen comprised peripheral blood, sampled from a patient treated with photon-based radiotherapy. Source of these receptors: a man aged 55-75 years with cholangiocarcinoma.

Concerning this clone: The junction departs from germline at one end; a sequencing error may be responsible. This sequence joins TRBV28 and TRBJ1-2; D is unclear. Germline CDR1 and CDR2: MDHEN and SYDVKM. The CDR3 is 13 amino acids. The DNA for the CDR3 is TGTGCCAGCAGTTCCGCTCTGGGATACCTACCTAGGTTC. It yields the protein CASSSALGYLPRF.

This rearrangement joins TRBV5-1 to TRBJ2-4; 10 nucleotides line up with TRBD2. CDR1 is SGHRS, CDR2 YFSETQ, per germline. The CDR3 length is 14 residues. V shed 5 bases, J shed 8 bases, and the junction held 7 bases outside the gene matches. This CDR3 reads CASRGLAGEDIQYF. The CDR3 DNA is TGCGCCAGCAGGGGCCTAGCGGGGGAGGACATTCAGTACTTC.

The chain uses TRBV7-9 and TRBJ2-1; D perhaps matches TRBD1 (6 bases). CDR3 length equals 16 residues. V was cut by 5 bases and J by 7 bases, with 21 bases left in between. From germline, CDR1 is SEHNR and CDR2 FQNEAQ (reference sequence). CDR3 in DNA: TGTGCCAGCAGCCCTACCGGGATCTTAAGGGGGAATGAGCAGTTCTTC. This encodes CASSPTGILRGNEQFF.

The J gene is TRBJ2-5, the V gene TRBV27, with 8 bases matching TRBD1. V gave up 6 bases and J gave up 2 bases; unmatched junction bases: 14. Germline V gene data show CDR1 as MNHEY and CDR2 as SMNVEV (reference sequence). The CDR3 totals 17 residues. The CDR3 nucleotides are TGTGCCAGCAGCCGACTCCAACTACAGGGGGGTCAAGAGACCCAGTACTTC. Amino acid sequence: CASSRLQLQGGQETQYF.

V and J are TRBV19 and TRBJ2-3, with TRBD2 as a possible D gene (5 bases). The germline CDR1 and CDR2 sequences are LNHDA and SQIVND (reference sequence). The CDR3 consists of 14 residues. The germline V and J ends were trimmed by 6 bases and 4 bases, with 14 bases remaining between them. The CDR3 coding sequence is TGTGCCAGTAGAACCAAGGGAGCCGCAGATACGCAGTATTTT. Encoded protein: CASRTKGAADTQYF. Full variable domain (missing parts from reference TRBV19 and TRBJ2-3): DGGITQSPKYLFRKEGQNVTLSCEQNLNHDAMYWYRQDPGQGLRLIYYSQIVNDFQKGDIAEGYSVSREKKESFPLTVTSAQKNPTAFYLCASRTKGAADTQYFGPGTRLTVL.

V usage is TRBV5-4 and J usage is TRBJ1-2; TRBD1 aligns across 10 bases. The CDR3 runs 15 residues. V was pared by 4 bases and J by 4 bases, with 7 bases of the junction left unmatched. Germline assignment: CDR1 SGHNT and CDR2 YYREEE (reference sequence). The CDR3 bases are TGTGCCAGCAGCCCACCGGGACAGGGGTTCTATGGCTACACCTTC. Its protein is CASSPPGQGFYGYTF.

The gene calls are TRBV11-2 and TRBJ2-7; D might be TRBD2 (5 bases). V was pared by 3 bases and J by 3 bases, with 9 bases between. Germline CDR1 reads SGHAT; CDR2 reads FQNNGV. The CDR3 extends over 13 amino acids. As DNA, the CDR3 is TGTGCCAGCAGCTTCGCTAGCAACTACGAGCAGTACTTC. This encodes CASSFASNYEQYF.

This chain uses TRBV6-5 with TRBJ2-1; TRBD1 might be the D (6 bases). CDR3 size: 13 residues. In germline, CDR1 is MNHEY, CDR2 SVGAGI. V gave up 6 bases and J gave up 8 bases, with 14 bases separating them. The DNA for the CDR3 is TGTGCCAGCAGCTTATCTGAGGGGGATGAGCAGTTCTTC. It specifies CASSLSEGDEQFF.

The genes are TRBV4-2 and TRBJ2-3; D unclear. Germline CDR1 and CDR2: LGHNA and YNFKEQ. The V end lost 0 bases, the J end lost 3 bases, and 10 bases lay between the germline ends. The CDR3 length is 15 residues. The CDR3 reads CASSQDFRQTDTQYF. The CDR3 DNA reads TGTGCCAGCAGCCAAGATTTTCGGCAGACAGATACGCAGTATTTT.

The chain employs TRBV5-1 and TRBJ2-3, with 9 bases fitting TRBD1. V shed 4 bases and J 6 bases; nucleotides not matched to a gene: 6. The germline CDR1 and CDR2 sequences are SGHRS and YFSETQ. This CDR3 spans 14 amino acids. The CDR3 bases are TGCGCCAGCAGCGATACAGGGGGCGCGGATACGCAGTATTTT. Translating gives CASSDTGGADTQYF.

This clone was seen only a few times. The V and J genes are TRBV19 and TRBJ1-5; no clear D gene. This CDR3 has 14 residues. Germline CDR1 and CDR2: LNHDA and SQIVND (reference sequence). Trimming stripped 3 bases from V and 3 bases from J, with 9 bases between. DNA of the CDR3: TGTGCCAGTAGTATCTCAGGTTCCAATCAGCCCCAGCATTTT. It is translated as CASSISGSNQPQHF.

The V and J genes are TRBV6-1 and TRBJ1-2; D unresolved. The CDR3 totals 13 residues. Trimming removed 2 bases at V and 8 bases at J, with 12 bases between. Germline V gives CDR1 MNHNS, CDR2 SASEGT. The CDR3 DNA reads as TGTGCCAGCAGTGAAAACTTCCAGCGCGGCTACACCTTC. It codes for CASSENFQRGYTF.

In DNA, the CDR3 is TGCAGCGTTTCACGGGGGAATATGTACACTGAAGCTTTCTTT. As protein: CSVSRGNMYTEAFF. The genes are TRBV29-1 and TRBJ1-1; possibly TRBD1 for D (5 bases). This CDR3 contains 14 residues. Per the germline V gene, CDR1 is SQVTM and CDR2 is ANQGSEA. Trimming cost V 5 bases and J 3 bases, with 16 bases left between them.

The chain uses TRBV7-2 and TRBJ2-3; 8 bases align to TRBD1. This CDR3 is built from 16 residues. CDR1 is SGHTA, CDR2 FQGNSA, per germline. Trimming at V came to 1 base and at J to 1 base, leaving 4 bases not matched to a gene. As DNA, the CDR3 is TGTGCCAGCAGCTTAGGACAGGGGATAGGCACAGATACGCAGTATTTT. This codes for CASSLGQGIGTDTQYF.

V gene TRBV29-1 combines with J gene TRBJ2-7; D uncertain. The CDR3 runs to 12 residues. V gave up 3 bases and J gave up 0 bases, with 6 bases separating them. Looked up from germline, CDR1 is SQVTM and CDR2 is ANQGSEA. CDR3 nucleotide sequence: TGCAGCGTTGATGTCGGCTCCTACGAGCAGTACTTC. Encoded protein: CSVDVGSYEQYF.

V is TRBV9 and J is TRBJ2-5, with D maybe TRBD1 (5 bases). Germline assignment: CDR1 SGDLS and CDR2 YYNGEE. Trimming pared 6 bases from V and 2 bases from J, leaving 11 bases between. The CDR3 has 13 residues. DNA for the CDR3: TGTGCCAGCAAGGGTCAGGGACAAGAGACCCAGTACTTC. This translates into CASKGQGQETQYF.

The chain employs TRBV4-1 and TRBJ2-5; D is ambiguous. The CDR3 covers 18 residues. Trimming took 3 bases from V and 7 from J, leaving 27 bases between them. The germline V gene has CDR1 MGHRA and CDR2 YSYEKL. CDR3 region: CASSHDLRIQSNPGTQYF. CDR3 nucleotide sequence: TGCGCCAGCAGCCACGATCTTCGGATTCAGTCGAACCCGGGGACCCAGTACTTC.